Presented here are 13 T cell receptor beta chains from one specimen sequenced in a study of blood T cell repertoires in COVID-19. This table comes from immunoSEQ multiplex PCR, and its TCRdb copy is limited to in-frame clones, with some not included. This table holds about 220,000 clones, around four fifths found once. The specimen sequenced was peripheral blood. The receptors here all came from a woman aged 45-65 years with acute or convalescent COVID-19.

The genes are TRBV19 and TRBJ1-1; TRBD1 matches 9 bases. Germline CDR1 LNHDA, CDR2 SQIVND (reference sequence). The CDR3 is 14 residues long. After removal of 5 bases from V and 7 bases from J, the junction contained 8 bases not matched to a gene. CDR3 residues: CASSADRGVHEAFF. For the CDR3, the DNA is TGTGCCAGTAGTGCGGACAGGGGCGTGCATGAAGCTTTCTTT.

This clone was seen only a few times. The chain combines TRBV3-1 (or the pseudogene TRBV3-2) with TRBJ2-2; D is unresolved. The CDR3 is 15 residues long. The germline gives CDR1 LGHDT, CDR2 YNNKEL (reference sequence). Trimming pared 4 bases from V and 2 bases from J, leaving 11 bases between. CDR3 amino acids: CASSRTTTNTGELFF. Here the CDR3 DNA reads TGTGCCAGCAGCCGCACTACCACTAACACCGGGGAGCTGTTTTTT.

The V gene is TRBV12-3 or TRBV12-4, the J gene TRBJ2-3, with unresolved D. The length of the CDR3 is 12 residues. V was trimmed by 5 bases and J by 6 bases, leaving 9 bases between them. CDR3 coding DNA: TGTGCCAGCAGTCGCAAAGAGGATACGCAGTATTTT. It yields the protein CASSRKEDTQYF.

The chain joins TRBV5-1 to TRBJ2-7; D gene unclear. This CDR3 region has 11 residues. Trimming pared 5 bases from V and 1 base from J, leaving 4 bases between. The germline V gene has CDR1 SGHRS and CDR2 YFSETQ. The CDR3 loop reads CASRASYEQYF. CDR3 nucleotide sequence: TGCGCCAGCAGGGCATCCTACGAGCAGTACTTC.

The chain couples TRBV19 to TRBJ2-3; 8 nucleotides align to TRBD1. This CDR3 spans 15 amino acids. The germline V gene has CDR1 LNHDA and CDR2 SQIVND (reference sequence). With V trimmed by 3 bases and J by 0 bases, 2 bases remained unmatched. The DNA of the CDR3 is TGTGCCAGTAGTATGAGACAGGGGAGCACAGATACGCAGTATTTT. Protein product: CASSMRQGSTDTQYF.

A single count supports this clone. The rearrangement joins TRBV11-3 to TRBJ2-1; maybe TRBD1 (5 bases). This CDR3 is built from 14 residues. Per the germline V gene, CDR1 is SGHNT and CDR2 is YENEEA. Trimming left V 5 bases short and J 5 bases short, with 13 bases between. CDR3 in DNA: TGTGCCAGCAGCCCTACCCAGGGAAACAATGAGCAGTTCTTC. Its translation is CASSPTQGNNEQFF.

The chain couples TRBV10-1 to TRBJ2-1, with 8 nucleotides matching TRBD2. Germline CDR1 reads WNHNN; CDR2 reads SYGVQD (reference sequence). The CDR3 is made up of 15 amino acids. Trimming at V came to 6 bases and at J to 7 bases, leaving 11 bases not matched to a gene. The CDR3 sequence is CASRGPAGAGNEQFF. The DNA for the CDR3 is TGCGCCAGCAGAGGTCCAGCGGGAGCGGGGAATGAGCAGTTCTTC.

This clone was seen only a few times. The chain combines TRBV29-1 with TRBJ2-7, with TRBD1 matching 8 bases. The CDR3 consists of 14 residues. Looked up from germline, CDR1 is SQVTM and CDR2 is ANQGSEA. V was clipped by 6 bases and J by 2 bases; unmatched bases: 9. CDR3 DNA: TGCAGCGTCACGAGACAGGGGACAACCTACGAGCAGTACTTC. It codes for CSVTRQGTTYEQYF.

The chain has TRBV7-2 and TRBJ2-7, with TRBD2 matching over 7 bases. V was pared by 3 bases and J by 4 bases, with 6 bases of the junction left unmatched. The V gene's germline CDR1 is SGHTA and CDR2 FQGNSA. The length of the CDR3 is 14 residues. CDR3 loop: CASSFPGRGYEQYF. Here the CDR3 DNA reads TGTGCCAGCAGCTTTCCAGGGAGGGGTTACGAGCAGTACTTC.

The rearrangement uses TRBV6-5 and TRBJ2-7; TRBD2 agrees at 9 bases. With V trimmed by 7 bases and J by 4 bases, 8 bases remained unmatched. The CDR3 extends over 14 amino acids. Looked up from germline, CDR1 is MNHEY and CDR2 is SVGAGI. This chain's CDR3 is CASTSAGGGYEQYF. The CDR3 DNA reads TGTGCCAGCACCTCAGCGGGAGGAGGTTACGAGCAGTACTTC.

The chain combines TRBV30 with TRBJ1-1; 8 nucleotides agree with TRBD1. The CDR3 covers 13 residues. J lost 10 bases, V lost 5 bases, and 12 bases had no gene match. CDR1 is GTSNPN and CDR2 is SVGIG in the germline V gene (reference sequence). CDR3 DNA sequence: TGTGCCTGGGACCAGACAGGGGCGATGGGAGCTTTCTTT. Amino acid sequence: CAWDQTGAMGAFF.

The chain couples TRBV6-5 to TRBJ2-7, with 11 bases aligning to TRBD2. Germline lookup yields CDR1 MNHEY and CDR2 SVGAGI. Trimming cost V 6 bases and J 3 bases; bases outside gene matches: 7. This CDR3 is built from 15 residues. CDR3 in amino acids: CASRSGTSGFYEQYF. In nucleotides, the CDR3 is TGTGCCAGCAGGTCCGGGACTAGCGGATTCTACGAGCAGTACTTC.

V and J are TRBV19 and TRBJ2-5; the match to TRBD2 covers 10 bases. The germline V gene encodes CDR1 LNHDA and CDR2 SQIVND (reference sequence). The CDR3 length is 12 residues. In DNA, the CDR3 is TGTGCGTCAGGACTAGCGGAAGAGACCCAGTACTTC. Its translation: CASGLAEETQYF.